Sequencing of this TCR beta chain was carried out in a study of T cell changes during pregnancy in multiple sclerosis. Trimming left V 2 bases short and J 5 bases short, with 7 bases between. This CDR3 is 12 amino acids long. Germline V gene lookup returns CDR1 SGHRS and CDR2 YFSETQ. Profiling relied on immunoSEQ multiplex PCR, and the TCRdb table lists in-frame clones only, not all of them. The repertoire includes 70,000 or so clones, 91% of them detected once, and about 0.75% sits in the top ten. The chain is built from TRBV5-1 and TRBJ1-1; D is undetermined. The starting material was peripheral blood, obtained in the third trimester of pregnancy. The clonotype was recovered from a female donor in good health, enrolled as a control in a pregnancy study. CDR3: CASSLIQTEAFF. In DNA form, the CDR3 reads TGCGCCAGCAGCTTAATTCAGACTGAAGCTTTCTTT.